This T cell receptor beta chain was captured in a study of blood T cell repertoires in COVID-19. Study-wide context: Acute and convalescent COVID-19 specimens originated in the United States, Italy and Spain. PBMCs, B-cell-depleted T cells, or T cells provided the cDNA or gDNA that made up the material.

Trimming cost V 6 bases and J 8 bases; bases outside gene matches: 9. In germline, CDR1 is MNHNY, CDR2 SVGAGI (reference sequence). This CDR3 is 13 amino acids long. Original processing notes: From reference gene primer amplification, estimates of nucleated cell counts were derived. Clones were read by immunoSEQ multiplex PCR, and TCRdb kept only the in-frame ones, dropping some. The D gene and trimming were derived from the DNA, and the V and J assignments and clone size from that table. The sample includes approximately 140,000 clones, roughly 84% seen only once; the top ten take 17%. The rearrangement links TRBV6-6 to TRBJ1-2, with TRBD1 matching 7 bases. The clonotype originates from an elderly woman with acute or convalescent COVID-19. Sample: peripheral blood. CDR3 coding DNA: TGTGCCAGCAGACCCGGACAGGCTACAGGCTACACCTTC. Amino acids: CASRPGQATGYTF.